The source of this T cell receptor beta chain is a study of blood T cell repertoires in COVID-19. Assay used: immunoSEQ multiplex PCR; TCRdb lists only in-frame clones, some missing. The sample has approximately 250,000 clones, about 89% seen once; the top ten hold 3.5% to 4.5%. Trimming cost V 6 bases and J 11 bases; bases outside gene matches: 27. The CDR3 has 18 residues. CDR1 is SQVTM and CDR2 is ANQGSEA in the germline V gene. Participants' reported clinical history set cohort assignment. This clonotype was sampled from a woman in her 30s who had recovered from COVID-19. The sample comprised PBMCs or T cells enriched from blood (not recorded which). This chain uses TRBV29-1 with TRBJ1-4; 7 nucleotides agree with TRBD1. CDR3 nucleotides: TGCAGCGTGGGGTCGACAGGGCCGGGGCGAGAACCCCAATTGAAACTGTTTTTT. This sequence encodes CSVGSTGPGREPQLKLFF.